This T cell receptor (beta chain) is from a study of tumor-infiltrating lymphocytes in primary liver carcinoma. Total RNA amounting to 450 to 550 ng was the source from which TCR beta cDNA was made with a constant-region primer. Three nested multiplex PCR rounds, a slightly modified ARM-PCR, produced the libraries for TCR beta. A C-beta reverse primer was combined with TRBV1-TRBV30 forward primers in the first two PCR rounds, and each round had approximately 9 cycles. One entry per CDR3 protein results from TCRdb running MiXCR on the multiplex PCR reads. Seen here are a few hundred thousand distinct CDR3 sequences, roughly three fifths observed once, and the top ten hold over 15%. This clonotype has a single count. Alongside blood RNA obtained from unsorted whole blood, germline DNA was also extracted. Donors were untreated and chronically infected with HBV. Trimming cost V 9 bases and J 3 bases, with 18 bases left between them. The CDR3 is 14 amino acids.

Input material: peripheral blood. This chain uses TRBV12-3 or TRBV12-4 with TRBJ2-7; D might be TRBD2 (5 bases). The origin of this receptor is a woman in her thirties with primary liver carcinoma and hepatitis B virus infection. CDR3 sequence: CARRARDLGYEQYF. Written as DNA, the CDR3 is TGTGCCAGGAGGGCCCGGGATCTTGGCTACGAGCAGTACTTC.